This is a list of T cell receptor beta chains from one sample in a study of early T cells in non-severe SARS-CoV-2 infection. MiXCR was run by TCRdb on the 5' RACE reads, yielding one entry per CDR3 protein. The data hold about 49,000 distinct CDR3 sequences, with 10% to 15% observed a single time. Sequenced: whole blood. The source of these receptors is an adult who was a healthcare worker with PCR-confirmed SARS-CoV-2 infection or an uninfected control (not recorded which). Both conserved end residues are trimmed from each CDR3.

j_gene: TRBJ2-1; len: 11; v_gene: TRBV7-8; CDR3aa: ASSREWYNEQF
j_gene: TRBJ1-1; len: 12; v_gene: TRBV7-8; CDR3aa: ASSTGSSSTEAF
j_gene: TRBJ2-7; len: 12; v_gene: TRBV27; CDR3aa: ASSPQYSSYEQY
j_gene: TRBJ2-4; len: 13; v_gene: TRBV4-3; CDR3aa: ASSQDFVGKNIQY
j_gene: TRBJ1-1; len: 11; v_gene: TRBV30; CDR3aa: AWRLPGLAEAF
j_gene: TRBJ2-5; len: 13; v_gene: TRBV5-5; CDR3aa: ASSFGQGEGKTQY
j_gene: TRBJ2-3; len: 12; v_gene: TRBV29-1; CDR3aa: SVSTGGSTDTQY
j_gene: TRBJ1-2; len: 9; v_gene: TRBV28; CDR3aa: ASSLYYGYT
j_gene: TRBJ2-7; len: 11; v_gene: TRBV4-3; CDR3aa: ASSQEGGYEQY
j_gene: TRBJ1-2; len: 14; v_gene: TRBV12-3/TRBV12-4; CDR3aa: ASSFRFQGVGYGYT
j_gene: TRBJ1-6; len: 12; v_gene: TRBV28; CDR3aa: ASSLFRNNSPLH
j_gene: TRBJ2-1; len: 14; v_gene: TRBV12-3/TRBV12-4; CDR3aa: ASSSRLTGGRNEQF
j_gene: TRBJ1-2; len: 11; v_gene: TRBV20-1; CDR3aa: SARDHKDYGYT
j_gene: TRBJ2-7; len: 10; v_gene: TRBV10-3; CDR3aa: AMGQGSYEQY
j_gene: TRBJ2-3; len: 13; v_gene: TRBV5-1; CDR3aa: ASSLDGTSTDTQY
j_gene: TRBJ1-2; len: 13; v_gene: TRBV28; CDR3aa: ASKGGTGGGHGYT
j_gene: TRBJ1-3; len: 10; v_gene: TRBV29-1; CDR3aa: SVAGSGNTIY
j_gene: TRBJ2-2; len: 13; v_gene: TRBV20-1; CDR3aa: SARPPGHNTGELF
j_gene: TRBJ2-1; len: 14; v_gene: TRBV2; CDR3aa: ASSDVRESFYNEQF
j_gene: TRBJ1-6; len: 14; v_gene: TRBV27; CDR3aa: ASSLPRTWGNSPLH
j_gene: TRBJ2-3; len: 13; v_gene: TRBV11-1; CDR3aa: ASSPRDPVADTQY
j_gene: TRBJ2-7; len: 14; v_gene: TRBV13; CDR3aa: ASSYTSGRASYEQY
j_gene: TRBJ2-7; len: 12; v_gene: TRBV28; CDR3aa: ASSLISPPYEQY
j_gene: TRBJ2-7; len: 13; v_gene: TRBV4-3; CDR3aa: ASSQVIGQDYEQY
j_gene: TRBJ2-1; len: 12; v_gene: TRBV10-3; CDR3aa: AISGGTPGSEQF
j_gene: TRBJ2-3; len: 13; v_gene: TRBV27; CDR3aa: ASSTGLAETDTQY
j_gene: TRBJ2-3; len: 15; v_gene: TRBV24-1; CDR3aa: ATSERPSGRVGDTQY
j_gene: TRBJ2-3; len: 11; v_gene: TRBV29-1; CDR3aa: SVAGGATDTQY
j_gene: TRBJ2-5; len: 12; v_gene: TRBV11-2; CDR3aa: ASRSGTAEETQY